A selection of T cell receptor beta chains follows, all from one sample in a study of blood T cell repertoires in COVID-19. Clones were sequenced by immunoSEQ multiplex PCR, and TCRdb holds only the in-frame ones, with some missing. The table shows 300,000 or so clones, with around nine tenths occurring only once. Sequenced sample: peripheral blood. Source of these receptors: a man aged 70-80 years with acute or convalescent COVID-19. The CDR3 runs from the conserved cysteine through the conserved F or W. Expanded clones get a size class; other rows say once, few or many, or leave the size out.

J,V,size,CDR3
TRBJ1-4,TRBV3-1/TRBV3-2,NA,CASSQDRTDDNEKLFF
TRBJ2-3,TRBV7-2,NA,CASSFWSSGLAETDTQYF
TRBJ1-2,TRBV5-4,few,CASSLAGGYGYTF
TRBJ2-7,TRBV18,NA,CASSPVAGASYEQYF
TRBJ2-7,TRBV18,once,CASSLRTGRIGEQYF
TRBJ2-3,TRBV6-2/TRBV6-3,NA,CASSRRTSVGTDTQYF
TRBJ1-2,TRBV6-5,NA,CASYDGDTDGYTF
TRBJ1-2,TRBV5-1,NA,CASSPGLVNYGYTF
TRBJ2-7,TRBV19,NA,CASSRSTGGSYEQYF
TRBJ1-2,TRBV7-2,NA,CASSLYRVDGYTF
TRBJ2-7,TRBV2,NA,CASMREYEQYF
TRBJ1-1,TRBV11-3,NA,CASSLVSDSEAFF
TRBJ1-1,TRBV7-2,NA,CASSSVTGPDTEAFF
TRBJ2-1,TRBV9,NA,CASSVGVLDYNEQFF
TRBJ2-3,TRBV28,once,CASSFGTSGVVDTDTQYF
TRBJ1-2,TRBV7-9,NA,CASSFGGEANYGYTF
TRBJ1-1,TRBV11-2,few,CASSSDRGLTFF
TRBJ2-5,TRBV9,few,CASSVTGQETQYF
TRBJ2-7,TRBV12-3/TRBV12-4,NA,CASSSFLFEQYF
TRBJ2-7,TRBV6-5,NA,CASSFLAGAYEQYF
TRBJ2-1,TRBV4-2,NA,CASSPPGASYEQFF
TRBJ2-7,TRBV6-1,once,CASRETGEKQYF
TRBJ1-1,TRBV5-1,NA,CASSPGQVNTEAFF
TRBJ1-6,TRBV10-3,NA,CATQEDPGGRSPLHF
TRBJ2-5,TRBV19,NA,CASSRTSGGRYQETQYF
TRBJ1-1,TRBV19,NA,CAAGWGRTEAFF
TRBJ1-5,TRBV5-1,NA,CASSLATDQPQHF
TRBJ2-5,TRBV9,NA,CASSVAGGETQYF
TRBJ2-1,TRBV24-1,NA,CATSDPSGSSYNEQFF